Listed here is a single T cell receptor beta chain. The CDR3 spans 14 residues. The germline gives CDR1 LGHDT, CDR2 YNNKEL (reference sequence). V was pared by 5 bases and J by 6 bases, with 13 bases between. The assay was immunoSEQ multiplex PCR, and TCRdb's table has in-frame clones only and misses some. The sample lists about 64,000 clones, more than 55% occurring once. The data were taken from a study of blood T cell repertoires in COVID-19. Looking at the study overall: The United States, Italy and Spain provided the acute and convalescent COVID-19 samples.

The receptor's source is a woman aged 55-69 years who had been exposed to COVID-19. This chain joins TRBV3-1 (or the pseudogene TRBV3-2) and TRBJ1-4; perhaps TRBD1 as D (6 bases). Material: PBMCs or T cells enriched from blood (not recorded which). The CDR3: CASSSQGWDEKLFF. The CDR3 DNA reads TGTGCCAGCAGCTCACAGGGTTGGGATGAAAAACTGTTTTTT.